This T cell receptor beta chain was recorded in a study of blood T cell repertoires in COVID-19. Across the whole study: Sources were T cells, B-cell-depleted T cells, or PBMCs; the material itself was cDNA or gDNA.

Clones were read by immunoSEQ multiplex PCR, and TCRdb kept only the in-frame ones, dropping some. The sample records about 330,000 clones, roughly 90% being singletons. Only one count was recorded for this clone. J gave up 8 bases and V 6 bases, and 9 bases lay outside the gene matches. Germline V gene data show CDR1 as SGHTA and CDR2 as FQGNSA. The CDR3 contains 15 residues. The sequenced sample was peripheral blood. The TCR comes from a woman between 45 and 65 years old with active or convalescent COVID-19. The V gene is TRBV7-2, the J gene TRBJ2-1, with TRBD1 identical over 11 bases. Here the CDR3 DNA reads TGTGCCAGCAGTTGGAGGACAGGGGGCTTCGATGAGCAGTTCTTC. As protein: CASSWRTGGFDEQFF.